Included here is one T cell receptor beta chain sequence, with context. Samples came from patients with localized non-small cell lung adenocarcinoma. Deletions cut 1 base from V and 5 bases from J, with 11 bases between. Per the germline V gene, CDR1 is MNHNS and CDR2 is SASEGT. The CDR3 consists of 14 residues. This sample is drawn from a study of CD4 and CD8 cells across lung adenocarcinoma regions. TCRdb re-derived calls from the PCR reads in MiXCR, one entry per CDR3 protein. The data show 10,000 to 15,000 distinct CDR3 sequences, under 75% seen once. This TCR was sampled from a female donor with lung adenocarcinoma. The CD4 and CD8 labels of this study may be unreliable. This chain joins TRBV6-1 and TRBJ2-5; either TRBD1 or TRBD2 may supply D (6 bases each). The sample comprised CD8+ T cells from the margin of a lung tumor. The CDR3, as DNA: TGTGCCAGCAGTGAAGGAGGGGGGCGGGAGACCCAGTACTTC. Amino acids: CASSEGGGRETQYF.